This TCR beta chain derives from a study of OX40 agonist ivuxolimab in advanced cancers. Context from the whole study: Ivuxolimab was a fully human IgG2 agonistic monoclonal antibody targeting the costimulatory receptor OX40 (CD134). Intravenous ivuxolimab was administered to patients every 2 weeks at six dose levels: 0.01, 0.1, 0.3, 1.5, 3 and 10 mg/kg. Of the approximately 53 patients in dose escalation, 19 had hepatocellular carcinoma, roughly 15 had melanoma, 9 had renal cell carcinoma and 9 had head and neck cancer. In the dose-escalation cohort, 65% to 90% of patients were male, and the mean age was about 55 years, with a range of roughly 23 to 85. Patients were allowed to have had prior anti-PD-1, anti-PD-L1 or anti-CTLA-4 therapy, and 40% to 45% of the dose-escalation patients had previously received checkpoint inhibitors. Partial responses occurred in three dose-escalation patients: two with cutaneous melanoma and one with hepatocellular carcinoma. The point of sequencing TCRbeta in the periphery was to test whether ivuxolimab changed TCR sequence diversity and drove clonal T-cell expansion. The monotherapy dose-escalation portion (N = 52 patients) of the phase I ivuxolimab trial is reported in the paper. On the study overall, not on this receptor specifically: In partial responders in the 0.1-3.0 mg/kg groups, normalized peripheral clonal expansion was found to be among the lowest, especially among CD8+ T cells. After ivuxolimab, more expanded clones were found on average in CD8+ T cells than in CD4+ T cells. Which antigens the clonally expanded peripheral T cells were specific for was not determined. Clonal expansion of both CD4+ and CD8+ blood T cells was observed from baseline to week 6 at doses 0.1 to 3.0 mg/kg. Low levels of normalized T-cell clonal expansion were also seen in some patients who did not respond.

Including the terminal cysteine and phenylalanine, the CDR3 comprises 17 residues. The DNA shown is the 51-base CDR3, in frame from base 1. V drops 3 bases and J drops 2 bases, leaving 19 bases in between. Via the germline V gene (reference sequence), CDR1 is LNHNV and CDR2 YYDKDF. The trial excluded patients who had a history of autoimmune disease or were on systemic immunosuppression. In every dose cohort, peripheral blood was drawn for TCR sequencing at baseline, cycle 4 day 1, and cycle 7 day 1. Samples came from an open-label, multicenter, first-in-human phase I dose-escalation trial of ivuxolimab. Adults with locally advanced or metastatic melanoma, renal cell carcinoma, hepatocellular carcinoma or head and neck squamous cell carcinoma were enrolled in the trial. CD4+ and CD8+ T cells were sorted separately from peripheral blood before TCR sequencing. Of note for this clone: Its antigen is not yet known. Per-base quality was not reported, and no clone a single base away is much larger than it.

To sequence the TCRbeta CDR3 region, genomic DNA was isolated from the sorted cells. The immunoSEQ Assay was used to sequence the TCRbeta CDR3 regions. The table comes from immuneACCESS by way of TCRdb, which keeps in-frame sequences with V and J called. Part of the clones is missing from these tables; in studies checked, under half for an unresolved V gene and the rest for unknown reasons. The sample data list approximately 7,000 clones, and over 75% of these were observed just once. Of the sample, around 67% falls within the top ten clones. The sequenced sample was CD4+ or CD8+ T cells sorted from blood, obtained in a trial of the OX40 agonist ivuxolimab. The chain employs TRBV15 and TRBJ2-5, with TRBD2 tentatively as D gene (5 bases match). The TCR originated in an adult with an advanced solid tumor such as melanoma, head and neck, liver or kidney cancer. The CDR3 reads CATSSPNEEEEQETQYF. The nucleotides are TGTGCCACCAGCAGTCCAAATGAGGAGGAGGAACAAGAGACCCAGTACTTC.